These 14 T cell receptor beta chains originate from one sample sequenced in a study of blood T cell repertoires in COVID-19. The protocol was immunoSEQ multiplex PCR, while the TCRdb copy is restricted to in-frame clones and leaves out a portion. Among some 110,000 clones, 75% to 85% were seen once, and the ten largest hold approximately 10%. The sample consisted of peripheral blood. These receptors originate from a woman in her 70s with acute or convalescent COVID-19.

The V call is TRBV7-2, the J call TRBJ1-3; 11 bases line up with TRBD1. V lost 3 bases and J lost 4; bases outside the gene matches: 5. The CDR3 runs 16 residues. Germline V gives CDR1 SGHTA, CDR2 FQGNSA. The CDR3 protein is CASSFRDRGSGNTIYF. Written as DNA, the CDR3 is TGTGCCAGCAGCTTCCGGGACAGGGGGTCGGGAAACACCATATATTTT.

The chain recombines TRBV6-6 with TRBJ1-1; maybe TRBD1 (6 bases). CDR1 MNHNY and CDR2 SVGAGI come from the germline V gene (reference sequence). The CDR3 consists of 14 residues. The V and J ends lost 2 bases and 5 bases respectively, with 12 bases between them. The DNA of the CDR3 is TGTGCCAGCAGTTACGGGTCCAGGGGAACTGAAGCTTTCTTT. This encodes CASSYGSRGTEAFF.

The V and J genes are TRBV10-3 and TRBJ2-5; 14 nucleotides agree with TRBD2. Unmatched junction bases numbered 1, after V lost 10 bases and J lost 3 bases. Germline V CDR1 and CDR2: ENHRY, SYGVKD. The CDR3 spans 13 residues. CDR3 residues: CATGLAGEETQYF. The DNA of the CDR3 is TGTGCCACGGGACTAGCGGGGGAAGAGACCCAGTACTTC.

This chain links TRBV11-2 with TRBJ1-5; D gene unclear. V was cut by 5 bases and J by 1 base, with 12 bases left in between. The CDR3 contains 15 residues. Germline assignment: CDR1 SGHAT and CDR2 FQNNGV. In DNA form, the CDR3 reads TGTGCCAGCAGCCCCTTTCCAGGAAGCAATCAGCCCCAGCATTTT. Amino acid sequence: CASSPFPGSNQPQHF.

In DNA, the CDR3 is TGTGCCAGTACCACGGGGGGGGGCATTAATTCACCCCTCCACTTT. This sequence encodes CASTTGGGINSPLHF. The V call is TRBV19, the J call TRBJ1-6; D perhaps matches TRBD1 (6 bases). The CDR3 is 15 residues long. Germline V CDR1 and CDR2: LNHDA, SQIVND (reference sequence). Trimming took 7 bases from V and 6 from J, leaving 16 bases between them.

V usage is TRBV5-1 and J usage is TRBJ2-7; D may be TRBD2 (5 bases). The V end was cut by 4 bases, the J end by 3 bases, with 17 bases between. There are 15 residues in the CDR3. Germline V CDR1 and CDR2: SGHRS, YFSETQ. CDR3 nucleotide sequence: TGCGCCAGCAGCCTGGACGGAGGTCCCAACTACGAGCAGTACTTC. It translates to CASSLDGGPNYEQYF.

V is TRBV7-2 and J is TRBJ1-2; 9 positions match TRBD1. J lost 2 bases, V lost 1 base, and 2 bases had no gene match. From germline, CDR1 is SGHTA and CDR2 FQGNSA. There are 15 residues in the CDR3. CDR3 in DNA: TGTGCCAGCAGCTTAGTGGACAGGGGAAACTATGGCTACACCTTC. Amino acid sequence: CASSLVDRGNYGYTF.

The chain carries TRBV11-3 and TRBJ1-1; D possibly corresponds to TRBD1 (6 bases). Trimming cost V 6 bases and J 1 base, with 15 bases left between them. Germline assignment: CDR1 SGHNT and CDR2 YENEEA. The CDR3 covers 15 residues. CDR3 residues: CASSIGGRGNTEAFF. CDR3 DNA sequence: TGTGCCAGCAGTATTGGGGGCAGGGGGAACACTGAAGCTTTCTTT.

This clone came up a few times. The chain links TRBV2 to TRBJ1-6; 8 nucleotides agree with TRBD1. The J segment lost 5 bases and the V segment lost 9 bases, leaving 9 bases of the junction unmatched. Germline CDR1 and CDR2: SNHLY and FYNNEI. The CDR3 consists of 15 residues. The CDR3: CASDPTGQDNSPLHF. DNA of the CDR3: TGTGCCAGTGACCCCACGGGACAGGATAATTCACCCCTCCACTTT.

This chain links TRBV29-1 with TRBJ2-7, with a weak D call TRBD2 (6 bases). Germline lookup yields CDR1 SQVTM and CDR2 ANQGSEA. The CDR3 consists of 13 residues. Deletions cut 4 bases from V and 7 bases from J, with 17 bases between. CDR3 nucleotide sequence: TGCAGCGTTGTCATCGGGGGAAGCTCTGAGCAGTACTTC. Its translation: CSVVIGGSSEQYF.

This sequence joins TRBV6-5 and TRBJ1-1, with D perhaps matching TRBD1 (5 bases). Germline V gene lookup returns CDR1 MNHEY and CDR2 SVGAGI. This CDR3 contains 14 residues. V lost 5 bases and J 1 base, leaving 11 bases between the germline ends. The CDR3 bases are TGTGCCAGCAGTCGCGGGACGGAGAACACTGAAGCTTTCTTT. Encoded protein: CASSRGTENTEAFF.

This chain uses TRBV15 with TRBJ2-2, with D unresolved. Trimming took off 0 bases at V and 0 bases at J, with 14 bases between the two ends. Germline V gives CDR1 LNHNV, CDR2 YYDKDF (reference sequence). The CDR3 has 18 amino acids. The CDR3 DNA reads TGTGCCACCAGCAGAGATCTTCTTTTGAGTGCGAACACCGGGGAGCTGTTTTTT. Encoded protein: CATSRDLLLSANTGELFF. The whole variable domain, filled in from reference TRBV15 and TRBJ2-2, reads DAMVIQNPRYQVTQFGKPVTLSCSQTLNHNVMYWYQQKSSQAPKLLFHYYDKDFNNEADTPDNFQSRRPNTSFCFLDIRSPGLGDTAMYLCATSRDLLLSANTGELFFGEGSRLTVL.

V gene TRBV12-5 combines with J gene TRBJ2-3, with a tentative D call TRBD1 (5 bases). The V end was cut by 6 bases, the J end by 2 bases, with 12 bases between. Germline V CDR1 and CDR2: LGHNT, FRNRAP. This CDR3 is built from 14 residues. The CDR3: CASGQGRPTDTQYF. CDR3 nucleotides: TGTGCTAGTGGGCAGGGCAGGCCCACAGATACGCAGTATTTT.

This rearrangement joins TRBV2 to TRBJ1-2, with D possibly matching TRBD1 (5 bases). The V gene lost 9 bases and the J gene lost 1 base, with 18 bases spanning the gap. The CDR3 sequence is 15 residues long. The germline V gene encodes CDR1 SNHLY and CDR2 FYNNEI. CDR3 bases: TGTGCCAGAAACGGTGACAGAACTCTTAACTATGGCTACACCTTC. This sequence encodes CARNGDRTLNYGYTF. Looking up the rest from reference TRBV2 and TRBJ1-2 gives the full variable domain: EPEVTQTPSHQVTQMGQEVILRCVPISNHLYFYWYRQILGQKVEFLVSFYNNEISEKSEIFDDQFSVERPDGSNFTLKIRSTKLEDSAMYFCARNGDRTLNYGYTFGSGTRLTVV.